Ten or more counts support the clone carrying this T cell receptor (beta chain). Antigen: not known. V was clipped by 8 bases and J by 0 bases; unmatched bases: 13. CDR3 length: 18 residues. The germline V gene has CDR1 ENHRY and CDR2 SYGVKD. Each cDNA molecule carried a unique molecular identifier. In TCRdb, the 5' RACE reads were re-called with MiXCR into one record per CDR3 protein. The data contain about 36,000 distinct CDR3 sequences, approximately 5.3% of them singletons. This sample is drawn from a study of early T cells in non-severe SARS-CoV-2 infection. Looking at the study overall: Whole-blood bulk RNA, unsorted, was sequenced, and chains were unpaired.

General study results and limits: VDJdb matches were skewed toward anti-spike CD8 T cell responses.

The rearrangement joins TRBV10-3 to TRBJ2-6; the match to TRBD1 covers 7 bases. This receptor was obtained from an adult who was a healthcare worker with PCR-confirmed SARS-CoV-2 infection or an uninfected control (not recorded which). Material for sequencing was whole blood. CDR3 DNA: TGTGCCATCTCGGGGACAGTCAGCCCCAACTCTGGGGCCAACGTCCTGACTTTC. Amino acids: CAISGTVSPNSGANVLTF.